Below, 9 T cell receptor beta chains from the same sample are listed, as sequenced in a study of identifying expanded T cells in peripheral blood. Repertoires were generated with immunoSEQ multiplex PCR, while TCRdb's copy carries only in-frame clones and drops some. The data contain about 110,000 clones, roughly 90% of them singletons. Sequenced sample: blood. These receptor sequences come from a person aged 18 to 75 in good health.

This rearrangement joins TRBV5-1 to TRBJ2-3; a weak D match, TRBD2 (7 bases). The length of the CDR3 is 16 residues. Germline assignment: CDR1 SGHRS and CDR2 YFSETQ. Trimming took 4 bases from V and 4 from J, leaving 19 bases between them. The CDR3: CASSDPRGAVADTQYF. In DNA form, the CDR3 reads TGCGCCAGCAGCGACCCACGGGGGGCTGTCGCAGATACGCAGTATTTT.

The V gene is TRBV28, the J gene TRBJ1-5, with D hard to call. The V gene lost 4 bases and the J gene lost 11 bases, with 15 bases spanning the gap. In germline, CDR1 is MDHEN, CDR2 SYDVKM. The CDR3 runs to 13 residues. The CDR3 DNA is TGTGCCAGCAGTTCCCGACTGCGTCCGGCCCAGCATTTT. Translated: CASSSRLRPAQHF.

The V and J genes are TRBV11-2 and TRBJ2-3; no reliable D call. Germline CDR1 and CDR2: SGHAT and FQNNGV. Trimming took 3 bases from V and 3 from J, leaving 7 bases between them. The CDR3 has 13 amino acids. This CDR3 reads CASSLGRTDTQYF. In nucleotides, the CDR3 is TGTGCCAGCAGCTTGGGAAGAACAGATACGCAGTATTTT.

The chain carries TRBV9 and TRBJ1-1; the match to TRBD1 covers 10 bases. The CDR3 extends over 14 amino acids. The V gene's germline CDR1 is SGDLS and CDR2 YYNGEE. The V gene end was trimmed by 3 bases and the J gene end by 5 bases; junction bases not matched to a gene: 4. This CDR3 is CASSAGQGVTEAFF. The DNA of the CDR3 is TGTGCCAGCAGCGCAGGACAGGGGGTTACTGAAGCTTTCTTT.

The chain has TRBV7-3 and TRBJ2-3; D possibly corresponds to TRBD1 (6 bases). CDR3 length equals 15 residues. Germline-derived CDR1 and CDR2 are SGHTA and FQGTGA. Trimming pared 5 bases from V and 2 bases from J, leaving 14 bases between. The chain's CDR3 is CASSPRGQPTDTQYF. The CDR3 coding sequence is TGTGCCAGCAGCCCCCGAGGACAGCCCACAGATACGCAGTATTTT.

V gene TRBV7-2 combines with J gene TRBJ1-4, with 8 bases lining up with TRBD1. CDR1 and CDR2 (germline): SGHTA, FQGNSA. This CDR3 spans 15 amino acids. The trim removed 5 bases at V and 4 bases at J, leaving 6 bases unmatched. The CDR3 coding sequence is TGTGCCAGCAGCCTTGGACAGGGACATAATGAAAAACTGTTTTTT. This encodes CASSLGQGHNEKLFF.

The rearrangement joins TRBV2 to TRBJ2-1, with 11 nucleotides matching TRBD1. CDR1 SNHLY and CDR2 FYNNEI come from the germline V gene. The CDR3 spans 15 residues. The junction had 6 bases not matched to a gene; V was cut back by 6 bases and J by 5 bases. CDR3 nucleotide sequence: TGTGCCAGCAGATGGACAGGGGGCGGTGACAATGAGCAGTTCTTC. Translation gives CASRWTGGGDNEQFF.

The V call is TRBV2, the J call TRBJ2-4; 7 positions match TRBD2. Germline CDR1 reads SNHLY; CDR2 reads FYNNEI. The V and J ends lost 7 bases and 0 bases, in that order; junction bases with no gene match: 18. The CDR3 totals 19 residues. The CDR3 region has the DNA TGTGCCAGCACCGACCCGGGACTACCAGTTCAATTAGCCAAAAACATTCAGTACTTC. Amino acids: CASTDPGLPVQLAKNIQYF.

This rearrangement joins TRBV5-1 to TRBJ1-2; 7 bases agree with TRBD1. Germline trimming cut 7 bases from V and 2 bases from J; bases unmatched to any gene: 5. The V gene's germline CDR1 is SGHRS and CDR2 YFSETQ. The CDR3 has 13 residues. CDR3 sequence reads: CASGGQYNYGYTF. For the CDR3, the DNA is TGCGCCAGCGGGGGACAGTACAACTATGGCTACACCTTC.